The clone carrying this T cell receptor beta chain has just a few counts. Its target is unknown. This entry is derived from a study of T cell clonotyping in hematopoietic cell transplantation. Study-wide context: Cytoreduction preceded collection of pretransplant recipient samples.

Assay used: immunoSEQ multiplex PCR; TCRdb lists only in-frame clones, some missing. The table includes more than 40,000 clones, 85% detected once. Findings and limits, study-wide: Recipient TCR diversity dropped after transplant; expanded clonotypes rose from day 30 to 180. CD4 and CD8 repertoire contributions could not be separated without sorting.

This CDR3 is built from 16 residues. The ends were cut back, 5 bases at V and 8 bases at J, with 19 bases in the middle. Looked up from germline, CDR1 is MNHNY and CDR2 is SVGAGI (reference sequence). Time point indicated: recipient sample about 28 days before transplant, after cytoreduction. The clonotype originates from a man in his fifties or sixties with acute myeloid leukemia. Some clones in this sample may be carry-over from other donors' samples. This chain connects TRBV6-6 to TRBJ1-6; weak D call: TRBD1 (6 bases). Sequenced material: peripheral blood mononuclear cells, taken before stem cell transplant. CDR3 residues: CASSTRAGDRDSPLHF. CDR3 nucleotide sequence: TGTGCCAGCAGTACCAGGGCAGGGGATAGGGATTCACCCCTCCACTTT.